This is a list of T cell receptor beta chains from one sample in a study of spatial heterogeneity in lung cancer. In TCRdb, the 5' RACE reads were re-called with MiXCR into one record per CDR3 protein. The data show 4,000 to 5,000 distinct CDR3 sequences, 16% seen once. Sequencing was performed on PBMCs, taken at surgery. The receptors come from a male donor with early-stage non-small cell lung cancer. Both conserved end residues are part of each CDR3. Fields, in order: V gene, J gene, clone size, D gene, CDR3 protein, CDR3 DNA. D genes are given only for firm matches. A row's size may be missing; if present it is once, few, many or a size class.

V gene: TRBV7-9; J gene: TRBJ1-2; clone size: .; D gene: .; CDR3 protein: CASSLAGTTTNYGYTF; CDR3 DNA: TGTGCCAGCAGCTTAGCAGGGACTACAACTAACTATGGCTACACCTTC
V gene: TRBV19; J gene: TRBJ2-3; clone size: medium-sized; D gene: .; CDR3 protein: CASSIGEDTQYF; CDR3 DNA: TGTGCCAGTAGTATCGGGGAGGATACGCAGTATTTT
V gene: TRBV5-1; J gene: TRBJ2-1; clone size: medium-sized; D gene: .; CDR3 protein: CASSSVEGLEQFF; CDR3 DNA: TGCGCCAGCAGCTCGGTCGAGGGTCTTGAGCAGTTCTTC
V gene: TRBV7-9; J gene: TRBJ1-1; clone size: few; D gene: TRBD1; CDR3 protein: CASSLGTGDTEAFF; CDR3 DNA: TGTGCCAGCAGCTTAGGTACAGGGGACACTGAAGCTTTCTTT
V gene: TRBV4-2; J gene: TRBJ2-2; clone size: few; D gene: TRBD1; CDR3 protein: CASSQDQGATNTGELFF; CDR3 DNA: TGTGCCAGCAGCCAAGATCAGGGGGCTACGAACACCGGGGAGCTGTTTTTT
V gene: TRBV6-2/TRBV6-3; J gene: TRBJ2-2; clone size: .; D gene: .; CDR3 protein: CATGSGELFF; CDR3 DNA: TGTGCGACGGGGTCCGGGGAGCTGTTTTTT
V gene: TRBV15; J gene: TRBJ2-3; clone size: .; D gene: .; CDR3 protein: CAISGLNTDTQYF; CDR3 DNA: TGTGCCATCTCGGGACTTAACACAGATACGCAGTATTTT
V gene: TRBV5-4; J gene: TRBJ2-6; clone size: medium-sized; D gene: .; CDR3 protein: CASSPVRSGANVLTF; CDR3 DNA: TGTGCCAGCAGCCCAGTCCGCTCTGGGGCCAACGTCCTGACTTTC
V gene: TRBV5-4; J gene: TRBJ2-7; clone size: medium-sized; D gene: .; CDR3 protein: CASSSDTYNYEQYF; CDR3 DNA: TGTGCCAGCAGCTCCGACACTTATAACTACGAGCAGTACTTC
V gene: TRBV2; J gene: TRBJ2-3; clone size: medium-sized; D gene: .; CDR3 protein: CASSDSSMVTDTQYF; CDR3 DNA: TGTGCCAGCAGTGACAGCTCAATGGTGACAGATACGCAGTATTTT
V gene: TRBV11-3; J gene: TRBJ2-6; clone size: medium-sized; D gene: TRBD1; CDR3 protein: CASSLRQGSSGANVLTF; CDR3 DNA: TGTGCCAGCAGCCTAAGACAGGGTAGCTCTGGGGCCAACGTCCTGACTTTC
V gene: TRBV29-1; J gene: TRBJ2-1; clone size: medium-sized; D gene: TRBD1; CDR3 protein: CSVGPSGQVNNEQFF; CDR3 DNA: TGCAGCGTTGGACCGTCGGGACAGGTAAACAATGAGCAGTTCTTC
V gene: TRBV11-2; J gene: TRBJ1-3; clone size: medium-sized; D gene: .; CDR3 protein: CASSLDDSYSGNTIYF; CDR3 DNA: TGTGCCAGCAGCTTAGATGACAGCTACTCTGGAAACACCATATATTTT
V gene: TRBV12-3/TRBV12-4; J gene: TRBJ2-7; clone size: medium-sized; D gene: .; CDR3 protein: CASSLPGIRGYEQYF; CDR3 DNA: TGTGCCAGCAGTCTACCTGGGATCAGGGGCTACGAGCAGTACTTC
V gene: TRBV7-2; J gene: TRBJ2-5; clone size: medium-sized; D gene: TRBD1; CDR3 protein: CASSFGTGHETQYF; CDR3 DNA: TGTGCCAGCAGCTTTGGGACAGGACACGAGACCCAGTACTTC
V gene: TRBV11-2; J gene: TRBJ2-2; clone size: medium-sized; D gene: .; CDR3 protein: CASSSMVGELFF; CDR3 DNA: TGTGCCAGCAGCTCCATGGTCGGGGAGCTGTTTTTT
V gene: TRBV7-2; J gene: TRBJ2-7; clone size: many; D gene: TRBD2; CDR3 protein: CASTRQGTSGYEQYF; CDR3 DNA: TGTGCCAGCACTCGGCAAGGGACTAGCGGCTACGAGCAGTACTTC
V gene: TRBV7-3; J gene: TRBJ2-1; clone size: medium-sized; D gene: .; CDR3 protein: CASSSGVGLYNEQFF; CDR3 DNA: TGTGCCAGCAGCTCTGGGGTGGGGCTTTACAATGAGCAGTTCTTC
V gene: TRBV7-2; J gene: TRBJ2-5; clone size: medium-sized; D gene: TRBD2; CDR3 protein: CASSLGLAGPQETQYF; CDR3 DNA: TGTGCCAGCAGCTTAGGACTAGCGGGCCCACAAGAGACCCAGTACTTC
V gene: TRBV20-1; J gene: TRBJ1-5; clone size: medium-sized; D gene: .; CDR3 protein: CSASTLGNQPQHF; CDR3 DNA: TGCAGTGCTAGTACCCTAGGTAATCAGCCCCAGCATTTT